Listed below are T cell receptor beta chains from one sample, sequenced in a study of blood T cell repertoires in COVID-19. Using immunoSEQ multiplex PCR, the repertoire was profiled, and TCRdb retains in-frame clones only, with some absent. This table has 65,000 to 95,000 clones, 70% to 90% appearing once. Sequenced: peripheral blood. The receptors originated from a man aged 65 to 79 with acute or convalescent COVID-19. Each CDR3 is given with its conserved first and last residue. Fields, in order: D gene, V gene, clone size, J gene, CDR3 protein, CDR3 DNA. A D gene is named only where the DNA matches it firmly. The size entry is marked missing in some rows and otherwise reads once, few, many or a size class.

>NA|TRBV6-1|NA|TRBJ1-1
CASSEPREGSTEAFF
TGTGCCAGCAGTGAACCACGGGAAGGGAGCACTGAAGCTTTCTTT
>NA|TRBV11-2|NA|TRBJ1-6
CASSLPGKGSPLHF
TGTGCCAGCAGCTTACCCGGGAAGGGATCACCCCTCCACTTT
>TRBD1|TRBV7-2|NA|TRBJ2-7
CASSLPTGVEQYF
TGTGCCAGCAGCTTACCGACAGGGGTCGAGCAGTACTTC
>NA|TRBV5-1|once|TRBJ1-6
CASSLAGYASPLHF
TGCGCCAGCAGCTTGGCAGGGTATGCCTCACCCCTCCACTTT
>NA|TRBV27|few|TRBJ1-1
CASSFRHLPVNTEAFF
TGTGCCAGCAGTTTCCGACACCTACCCGTGAACACTGAAGCTTTCTTT
>NA|TRBV6-5|NA|TRBJ2-7
CASKQGQSYEQYF
TGTGCCAGCAAACAGGGACAATCCTACGAGCAGTACTTC
>NA|TRBV10-1|NA|TRBJ2-1
CASSESRGEQFF
TGCGCCAGCAGTGAGTCCCGGGGTGAGCAGTTCTTC
>TRBD2|TRBV19|NA|TRBJ2-1
CASSTRRAGGPYNEQFF
TGTGCCAGTAGTACGAGAAGAGCGGGAGGGCCTTATAATGAGCAGTTCTTC
>TRBD1|TRBV28|NA|TRBJ2-5
CASSSPGTGQETQYF
TGTGCCAGCAGTTCCCCCGGGACAGGTCAAGAGACCCAGTACTTC
>TRBD1|TRBV28|NA|TRBJ1-2
CASSQPGQGWFYGYTF
TGTGCCAGCAGTCAGCCGGGACAGGGGTGGTTTTATGGCTACACCTTC
>NA|TRBV6-6|NA|TRBJ2-7
CASSYPGGYEQYF
TGTGCCAGCAGTTACCCCGGGGGCTACGAGCAGTACTTC
>NA|TRBV15|NA|TRBJ1-3
CATSRDIGTEGNTIYF
TGTGCCACCAGCAGAGATATAGGGACTGAAGGAAACACCATATATTTT
>NA|TRBV6-5|NA|TRBJ2-7
CASTPVGGVMFEQYF
TGTGCCAGCACCCCGGTGGGGGGAGTGATGTTCGAGCAGTACTTC
>TRBD1|TRBV11-3|NA|TRBJ2-7
CASSYGTGGRYEQYF
TGTGCCAGCAGCTATGGGACAGGGGGTCGGTACGAGCAGTACTTC
>TRBD1|TRBV30|NA|TRBJ1-2
CAWSVDRITDGYTF
TGTGCCTGGAGTGTGGACAGGATAACTGATGGCTACACCTTC
>TRBD1|TRBV4-3|NA|TRBJ1-6
CASSQATGTYNSPLHF
TGCGCCAGCAGCCAGGCGACAGGGACCTATAATTCACCCCTCCACTTT
>NA|TRBV21-1|NA|TRBJ1-6
CASSKRQGNVYNSPLHF
TGTGCCAGCAGCAAGAGACAGGGTAATGTCTATAATTCACCCCTCCACTTT
>TRBD1|TRBV11-2|NA|TRBJ1-4
CASSPTTGGEKLFF
TGTGCCAGCAGCCCCACGACAGGGGGGGAAAAACTGTTTTTT
>TRBD1|TRBV11-2|NA|TRBJ1-1
CASSSWTGLGGEAFF
TGTGCCAGCAGCTCATGGACAGGCCTAGGGGGTGAAGCTTTCTTT
>TRBD1|TRBV30|once|TRBJ1-1
CACHRDSSEAFF
TGTGCCTGTCACCGGGACAGTTCTGAAGCTTTCTTT
>NA|TRBV28|NA|TRBJ2-7
CASSTSSPGYEQYF
TGTGCCAGCAGTACTTCATCCCCAGGATACGAGCAGTACTTC
>TRBD1|TRBV14|NA|TRBJ2-1
CASSPGQYNEQFF
TGTGCCAGCAGCCCGGGACAGTACAATGAGCAGTTCTTC
>NA|TRBV5-6|NA|TRBJ2-3
CASSLSSASGTDTQYF
TGTGCCAGCAGCTTGTCCTCGGCTAGCGGCACAGATACGCAGTATTTT
>TRBD1|TRBV11-2|NA|TRBJ1-2
CASSLFRTGSDTYGYTF
TGTGCCAGCAGCTTATTTCGGACAGGCAGCGATACTTATGGCTACACCTTC
>NA|TRBV5-1|once|TRBJ2-5
CASSFSGTSAQETQYF
TGCGCCAGCAGCTTTTCCGGGACATCAGCTCAAGAGACCCAGTACTTC
>NA|TRBV2|NA|TRBJ2-7
CASSPSYEQYF
TGTGCCAGCAGTCCTTCCTACGAGCAGTACTTC
>TRBD1|TRBV18|once|TRBJ1-2
CASSPSGQAVYGYTF
TGTGCCAGCTCGCCATCCGGACAGGCCGTTTATGGCTACACCTTC
>NA|TRBV9|NA|TRBJ2-1
CASSVEVRGPYNEQFF
TGTGCCAGCAGCGTAGAGGTTAGGGGCCCCTACAATGAGCAGTTCTTC
>TRBD1|TRBV24-1|NA|TRBJ2-1
CATSDLSTRVPGQGSINEQFF
TGTGCCACCAGTGATTTATCGACCAGGGTCCCCGGACAGGGCTCGATAAATGAGCAGTTCTTC
>NA|TRBV2|NA|TRBJ2-1
CASSEVGRGYHNEQFF
TGTGCCAGCAGTGAGGTCGGCAGGGGATACCACAATGAGCAGTTCTTC
>NA|TRBV6-6|NA|TRBJ2-7
CASSYGQGHYEQYF
TGTGCCAGCAGTTACGGGCAGGGCCACTACGAGCAGTACTTC
>NA|TRBV4-3|NA|TRBJ1-2
CASSQVGGSNYGYTF
TGCGCCAGCAGCCAAGTGGGAGGATCTAACTATGGCTACACCTTC
>NA|TRBV5-5|NA|TRBJ1-1
CASTNDIRHTEAFF
TGTGCCAGCACCAACGACATCCGCCACACTGAAGCTTTCTTT
>TRBD1|TRBV5-1|NA|TRBJ1-6
CASSQDRERSPLHF
TGCGCCAGCAGCCAGGACAGGGAACGCTCACCCCTCCACTTT
>TRBD2|TRBV11-2|NA|TRBJ2-3
CASSLGLADPTQYF
TGTGCCAGCAGCTTAGGACTAGCGGACCCTACGCAGTATTTT
>TRBD1|TRBV4-3|NA|TRBJ1-6
CASSRKTGENSPLHF
TGCGCCAGCAGCCGAAAGACAGGGGAGAATTCACCCCTCCACTTT
>TRBD2|TRBV5-4|NA|TRBJ2-7
CASSLGGAGTSGRATYEQYF
TGTGCCAGCAGCTTAGGAGGGGCGGGGACTAGCGGGAGGGCCACCTACGAGCAGTACTTC